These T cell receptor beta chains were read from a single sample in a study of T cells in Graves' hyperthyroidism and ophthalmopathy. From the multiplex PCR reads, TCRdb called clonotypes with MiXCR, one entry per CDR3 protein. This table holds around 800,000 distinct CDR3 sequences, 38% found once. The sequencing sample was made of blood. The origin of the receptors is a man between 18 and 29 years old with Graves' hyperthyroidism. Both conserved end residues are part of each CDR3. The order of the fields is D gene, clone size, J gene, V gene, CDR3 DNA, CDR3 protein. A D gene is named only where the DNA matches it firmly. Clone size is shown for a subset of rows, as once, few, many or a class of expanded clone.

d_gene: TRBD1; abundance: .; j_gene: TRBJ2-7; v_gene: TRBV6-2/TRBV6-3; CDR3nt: TGTGCCAGCAGTCTACAGGGGTTTGGCGCCTACGAGCAGTACTTC; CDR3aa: CASSLQGFGAYEQYF
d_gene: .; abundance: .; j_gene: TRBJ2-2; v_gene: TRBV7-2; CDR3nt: TGTGCCAGCAGCCAAGAGGAAGCCGGGCGCGACACCGGGGAGCTGTTTTTT; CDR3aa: CASSQEEAGRDTGELFF
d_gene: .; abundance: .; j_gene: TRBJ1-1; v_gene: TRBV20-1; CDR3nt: TGCAGTGCTAGAGATCTCCGGTCTCCCACGCCGAACACTGAAGCTTTCTTT; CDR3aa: CSARDLRSPTPNTEAFF
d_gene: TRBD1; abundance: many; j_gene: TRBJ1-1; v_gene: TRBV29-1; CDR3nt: TGCAGCGTCCGTGGGGACAGAGAGAACACTGAAGCTTTCTTT; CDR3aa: CSVRGDRENTEAFF
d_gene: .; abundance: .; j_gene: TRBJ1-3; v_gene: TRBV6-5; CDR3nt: TGTGCCAGCAGTTACTCCGGGATCCCAGGGGTCGCTGGAAACACCATATATTTT; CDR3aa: CASSYSGIPGVAGNTIYF
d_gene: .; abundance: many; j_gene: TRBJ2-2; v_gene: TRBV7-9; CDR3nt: TGTGCCAGCAGCTCCCCCGGGGAGCTGTTTTTT; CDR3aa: CASSSPGELFF
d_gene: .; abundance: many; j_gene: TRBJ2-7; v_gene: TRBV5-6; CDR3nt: TGTGCCAGCAGCCTGGATTGGGAGCAGTACTTC; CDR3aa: CASSLDWEQYF
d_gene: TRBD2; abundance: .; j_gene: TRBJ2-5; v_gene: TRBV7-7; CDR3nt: TGTGCTAGCAGCTTAGCGCCTGCGGGAGGGTGGGATACCCAGTACTTC; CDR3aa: CASSLAPAGGWDTQYF
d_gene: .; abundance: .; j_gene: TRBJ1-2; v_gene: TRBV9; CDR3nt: TGTGCCAGCACCCCTTCGGTAGGGAGTTATTATAACTATGGCTACACCTTC; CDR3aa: CASTPSVGSYYNYGYTF
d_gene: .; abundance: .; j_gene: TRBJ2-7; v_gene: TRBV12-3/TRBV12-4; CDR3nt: TGTGCCAGCAGCCAAGATCATGGCAGGACCTACGAGCAGTACTTC; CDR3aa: CASSQDHGRTYEQYF
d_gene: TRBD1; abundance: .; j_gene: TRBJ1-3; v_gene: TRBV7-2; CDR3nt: TGTGCCAGCAGCTTAGCGTACAGGGGGAACACCATATATTTT; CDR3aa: CASSLAYRGNTIYF
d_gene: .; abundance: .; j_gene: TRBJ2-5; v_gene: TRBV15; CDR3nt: TGTGCCACCAGCAGAGAGATCCAGTACTTC; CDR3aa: CATSREIQYF
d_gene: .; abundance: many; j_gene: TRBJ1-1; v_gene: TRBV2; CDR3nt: TGTGCCACCCCGGAGGTGAACACTGAAGCTTTCTTT; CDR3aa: CATPEVNTEAFF
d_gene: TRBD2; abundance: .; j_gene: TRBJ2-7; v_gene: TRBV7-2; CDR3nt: TGTGCCAGCAGCTTAGTTGCGGGAGTTAGGGGAGAGCAGCACTTC; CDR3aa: CASSLVAGVRGEQHF
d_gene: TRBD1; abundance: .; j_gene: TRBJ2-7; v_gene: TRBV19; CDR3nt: TGTGCCAGTAGTACCGGGACAGGGCGAGCCGAGCAGTACTTC; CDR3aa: CASSTGTGRAEQYF
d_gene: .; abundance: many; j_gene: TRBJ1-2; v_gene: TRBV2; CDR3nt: TGTGCCAGCAGTGTTGAAGCTAACTATGGCTACACCTTC; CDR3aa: CASSVEANYGYTF
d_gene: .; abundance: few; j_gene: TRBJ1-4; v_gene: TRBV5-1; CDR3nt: TGCGCCAGCAGCTTCGAGTGGGGGCTGAGTGAAAAACTGTTTTTT; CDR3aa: CASSFEWGLSEKLFF
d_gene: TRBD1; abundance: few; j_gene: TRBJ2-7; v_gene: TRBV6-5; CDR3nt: TGTGCCAGCAGTTCCGACAGGGAGTCCTACGAGCAGTACTTC; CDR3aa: CASSSDRESYEQYF
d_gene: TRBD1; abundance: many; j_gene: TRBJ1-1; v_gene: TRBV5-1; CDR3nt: TGCGCCAGCAGCCCGACACAGGGGGCGAACACTGAAGCTTTCTTT; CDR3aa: CASSPTQGANTEAFF
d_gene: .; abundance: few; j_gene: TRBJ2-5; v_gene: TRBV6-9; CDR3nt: TGTGCCAGCAGTAAAGCCTCGGCCCAAGAGACCCAGTACTTC; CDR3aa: CASSKASAQETQYF
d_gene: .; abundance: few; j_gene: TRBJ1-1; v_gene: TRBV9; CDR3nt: TGTGCCAGCAGCGGGGACCAGAACACTGAAGCTTTCTTT; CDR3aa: CASSGDQNTEAFF
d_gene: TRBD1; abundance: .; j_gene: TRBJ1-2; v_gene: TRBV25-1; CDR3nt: TGTGCCAGCAGTGTTCCGGGACAGGGGGCCTATGGCTACACCTTC; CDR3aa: CASSVPGQGAYGYTF
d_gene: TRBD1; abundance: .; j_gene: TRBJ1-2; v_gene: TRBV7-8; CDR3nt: TGTGCCAGCAGCCGTGACAGGGTCTCTGGCTACACCTTC; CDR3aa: CASSRDRVSGYTF
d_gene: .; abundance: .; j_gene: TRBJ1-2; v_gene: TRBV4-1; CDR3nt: TGTGCCAGCAGCCAAGAATTAGGGGATTCGTACTATGGCTACACCTTC; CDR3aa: CASSQELGDSYYGYTF
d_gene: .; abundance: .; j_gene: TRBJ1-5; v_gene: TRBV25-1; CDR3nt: TGTGCCAGCAGTTACATGGCAGGTCAAGCTCAGCCCCAGCATTTT; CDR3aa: CASSYMAGQAQPQHF
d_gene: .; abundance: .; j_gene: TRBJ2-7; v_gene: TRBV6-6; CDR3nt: TGTGCCAGCAGTGAGTTTGGAGGGGAAGGCGAGCAGTACTTC; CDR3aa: CASSEFGGEGEQYF
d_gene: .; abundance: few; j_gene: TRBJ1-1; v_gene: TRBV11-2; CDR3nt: TGTGCCAACAGCTCCAACAAGAACACTGAAGCTTTCTTT; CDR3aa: CANSSNKNTEAFF
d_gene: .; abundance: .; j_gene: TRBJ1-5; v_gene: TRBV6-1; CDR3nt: TGTGTCAGCAGGGAAGGGCCCGTTGGCAATCAGCCCCAGCATTTT; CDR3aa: CVSREGPVGNQPQHF
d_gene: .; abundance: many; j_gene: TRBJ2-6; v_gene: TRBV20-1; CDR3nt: TGCAGTGCTAGAGATTCCAGGTCCGGGGCCAACGTCCTGACTTTC; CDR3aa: CSARDSRSGANVLTF
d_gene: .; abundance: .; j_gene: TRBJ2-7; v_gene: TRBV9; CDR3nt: TGTGCCAGCAGCTTAGTAGGGGGGTGCTCCTACGAGCAGTACTTC; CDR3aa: CASSLVGGCSYEQYF
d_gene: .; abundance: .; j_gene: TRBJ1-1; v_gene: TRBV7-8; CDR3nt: TGTGCCAGCAGCTTAGAGGACAGTCAGAACACTGAAGCTTTCTTT; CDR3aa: CASSLEDSQNTEAFF
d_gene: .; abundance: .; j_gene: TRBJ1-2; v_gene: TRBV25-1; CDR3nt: TGTGCCAGCAGTCACGGGGCGGGCGGCTACACCTTC; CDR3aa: CASSHGAGGYTF
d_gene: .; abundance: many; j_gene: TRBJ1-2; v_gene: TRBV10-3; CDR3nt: TGTGCCAGCATCCCGGCGGGGCTCACCTATGGCTACACCTTC; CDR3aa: CASIPAGLTYGYTF